The clone carrying this T cell receptor beta chain has only a few counts. This entry belongs to a study of blood T cells in healthy people across ages. A J-beta primer mix and a sample-barcoded 5' primer were used in a second PCR of about 7 to 12 cycles. Unique molecular identifiers of 12 random nucleotides labeled each cDNA. Using its own MiXCR run on the 5' RACE reads, TCRdb lists one record per CDR3 protein. The profile shows under 800,000 distinct CDR3 sequences, around 46% of them singletons. Germline V gene lookup returns CDR1 SGDLS and CDR2 YYNGEE. The CDR3 totals 12 residues. Trimming took 0 bases from V and 7 from J, leaving 7 bases between them.

The sample consisted of blood. The TCR originated in a woman between 55 and 75 years old in good health. The genes are TRBV9 and TRBJ1-2, with D possibly being TRBD1 (6 bases). The CDR3 DNA reads TGTGCCAGCAGCGTAGGAGGGGGTGGCTACACCTTC. Its translation: CASSVGGGGYTF.